This T cell receptor (beta chain) was identified during a study of T cells in pancreatic ductal adenocarcinoma (dated by TCRdb to 2016 to 2017). A note on the overall study: To learn about the adaptive T-cell response arising naturally, investigators profiled where tumor-infiltrating CD8+ T cells, together with suppressive cells, were located within resected pancreatic ductal adenocarcinoma, how abundant they were, and what qualities they showed.

The full study reports these points: Since most people with pancreatic cancer show up with disease that cannot be operated on, the resected cohort was biased toward the minority who had early-stage disease. More total productive templates and around 7.4-fold more unique clonotypes were found in blood samples than in tumor samples. There was no significant difference in T-cell clonality between tumor and blood, where mean clonality was approximately 0.12 for tumors and more than 0.07 for blood. Comparisons of clonality between tumor and blood may be biased because tumors are enriched in CD45RO+ effector T cells rather than naive T cells, which biases the comparison toward lower diversity.

TCR beta CDR3 regions were amplified from genomic DNA using the immunoSEQ hsTCRB kit. High-throughput TRB CDR3 sequencing was performed on an Illumina HiSeq system. The study's own analysis went as follows. The immunoSEQ software was used to analyze sequencing reads, and nonproductive sequences containing premature stops or frame-shifts were excluded. Clonality of the repertoire was calculated as one minus Shannon entropy normalized by log2 of the number of unique productive sequences. Sourced from immuneACCESS, this table was stored by TCRdb with only in-frame sequences that have V and J called. A share of the clones is absent; for the studies checked, an unresolved V gene accounts for under half, and the remainder has no known explanation. V and J calls and clone size are copied from that table; D and trimming were computed from the DNA. The sample includes roughly 100,000 clones, with about 95% observed a single time. The ten largest make up less than 4% of the sample.

Its CDR3 holds 15 amino acids, cysteine through phenylalanine. The sequence is cut down to CDR3 DNA, 45 bases in frame from base 1. The junction carries 14 bases between V and J, which are trimmed by 5 bases and 0 bases respectively. CDR1 and CDR2 were assigned from the germline V gene (reference sequence) as SEHNR and FQNEAQ. Details on this clone: Its target antigen remains unknown. No much larger clonotype is one base removed from it; base qualities were not supplied.

Selected pancreatic ductal adenocarcinoma patients had undergone surgery without neoadjuvant therapy. Peripheral blood was collected in heparin tubes, and PBMCs were isolated by histopaque density gradient and cryopreserved in roughly 9% DMSO. The DNeasy Blood and Tissue Kit, with Proteinase K and RNase treatment, was used to extract genomic DNA from 7 PBMC specimens and roughly 10 flash-frozen tumor specimens. The sequence is built from TRBV7-9 and TRBJ2-7; 6 matching bases give a weak D call of TRBD2. Sequencing was carried out using PBMCs. The TCR was taken from a human donor with pancreatic ductal adenocarcinoma. The bases are TGTGCCAGCAGCACACGATCCGGGAGCTCCTACGAGCAGTACTTC. It codes for CASSTRSGSSYEQYF.